The 13 T cell receptor beta chains reported below all come from one sample, sequenced in a study of cytomegalovirus exposure and HLA in healthy donors. In the PCR, 60 Vbeta and 13 Jbeta primers were used. Clones were read by immunoSEQ multiplex PCR, and TCRdb kept only the in-frame ones, dropping some. The data show approximately 120,000 clones, 69% seen once. The sequenced material came from PBMCs. Receptors were obtained from a woman in her seventies in good health and CMV-seropositive.

This clone was observed a few times. The genes are TRBV5-1 and TRBJ2-2; D might be TRBD1 (6 bases). The germline gives CDR1 SGHRS, CDR2 YFSETQ. V was cut by 4 bases and J by 4 bases, with 11 bases left in between. This CDR3 is built from 14 residues. The chain's CDR3 is CASSRYRVTGELFF. CDR3 coding DNA: TGCGCCAGCAGCCGGTACAGGGTCACCGGGGAGCTGTTTTTT.

CDR3 amino acids: CASSSGRVISYEQYF. CDR3 sequence (DNA): TGTGCCAGCAGCTCAGGCCGTGTGATCTCCTACGAGCAGTACTTC. The chain is built from TRBV7-2 and TRBJ2-7; D ambiguous. This CDR3 is built from 15 residues. The germline V gene encodes CDR1 SGHTA and CDR2 FQGNSA. V was trimmed by 4 bases and J by 0 bases, leaving 13 bases between them.

This chain connects TRBV5-6 to TRBJ1-4; TRBD1 matches at 7 bases. This CDR3 region has 16 residues. With 4 bases clipped from V and 0 bases from J, the junction kept 6 bases outside the gene matches. Germline CDR1 reads SGHDT; CDR2 reads YYEEEE. CDR3: CASSHNTGATNEKLFF. The CDR3 DNA follows: TGTGCCAGCAGCCATAATACAGGGGCAACTAATGAAAAACTGTTTTTT.

The table lists this clone with a few counts. The genes are TRBV12-5 and TRBJ1-1, with 8 positions matching TRBD1. Germline values: CDR1 LGHNT, CDR2 FRNRAP. The CDR3 covers 16 residues. V trimming: 5 bases; J trimming: 5 bases; junction bases outside the gene matches: 13. The CDR3 DNA reads TGTGCTAGTGGTCCCTATTCGGACAGGGTTTGGACTGAAGCTTTCTTT. This encodes CASGPYSDRVWTEAFF.

The rearrangement joins TRBV7-2 to TRBJ1-5, with TRBD1 matching over 8 bases. Unmatched junction bases numbered 19, after V lost 6 bases and J lost 6 bases. There are 18 residues in the CDR3. Germline CDR1 SGHTA, CDR2 FQGNSA. The CDR3 region has the DNA TGTGCCAGCAGGCGTCAGGGGACAGGCTCCCCCGTGGGTCAGCCCCAGCATTTT. Protein: CASRRQGTGSPVGQPQHF.

The gene calls are TRBV10-1 and TRBJ2-1; D might be TRBD1 (6 bases). The germline CDR1 and CDR2 sequences are WNHNN and SYGVQD (reference sequence). Trimming stripped 4 bases from V and 9 bases from J, with 13 bases between. This CDR3 region has 13 residues. The CDR3 reads CASSAQGRSEQFF. The DNA of the CDR3 is TGCGCCAGCAGTGCGCAGGGGCGAAGTGAGCAGTTCTTC.

The rearrangement joins TRBV7-2 to TRBJ2-1; 7 positions agree with TRBD2. V lost 2 bases, J lost 4 bases, and 5 bases stayed unmatched. CDR3 length: 15 amino acids. Germline V lookup: CDR1 SGHTA, CDR2 FQGNSA. The CDR3 region is CASSLQRGGYNEQFF. CDR3 nucleotides: TGTGCCAGCAGCTTACAAAGGGGAGGGTACAATGAGCAGTTCTTC.

The chain has TRBV19 and TRBJ2-7; D perhaps matches TRBD2 (5 bases). The CDR3 spans 13 residues. CDR1 is LNHDA and CDR2 is SQIVND in the germline V gene (reference sequence). V was pared by 5 bases and J by 5 bases, with 13 bases between. CDR3: CASSPAGSDEQYF. CDR3 DNA sequence: TGTGCCAGTAGTCCCGCGGGTTCCGACGAGCAGTACTTC.

In regard to this clone: The germline gene is not matched at one end of the junction; a read error may be the cause. The chain carries TRBV6-1 and TRBJ1-2; a possible D gene is TRBD1 (5 bases). The CDR3 contains 13 residues. Germline-derived CDR1 and CDR2 are MNHNS and SASEGT. CDR3 amino acids: CASTEELQVGYTF. The CDR3 bases are TGTGCCAGCACTGAAGAGTTACAGGTCGGCTACACCTTC.

The chain uses TRBV15 and TRBJ1-2, with TRBD1 matching 7 bases. V lost 5 bases to trimming and J lost 5 bases; unmatched junction nucleotides: 11. Per germline, CDR1 LNHNV and CDR2 YYDKDF (reference sequence). The CDR3 is made up of 15 amino acids. The DNA of the CDR3 is TGTGCCACCAGCCCCGGTCGGGACAGCACTTATGGCTACACCTTC. Its protein is CATSPGRDSTYGYTF. Full variable domain (rest looked up from reference TRBV15 and TRBJ1-2): DAMVIQNPRYQVTQFGKPVTLSCSQTLNHNVMYWYQQKSSQAPKLLFHYYDKDFNNEADTPDNFQSRRPNTSFCFLDIRSPGLGDTAMYLCATSPGRDSTYGYTFGSGTRLTVV.

This clone came up a few times. The chain employs TRBV7-9 and TRBJ2-3, with D possibly TRBD2 on 6 matching bases. CDR3 length equals 17 residues. Between the trimmed V and J ends, which lost 5 bases and 2 bases, there was a span of 20 bases. Germline V gene lookup returns CDR1 SEHNR and CDR2 FQNEAQ (reference sequence). CDR3 sequence (DNA): TGTGCCAGCAGCGATCCGAGGGAGGAAGAGTCCACAGATACGCAGTATTTT. Translation: CASSDPREEESTDTQYF. The full variable domain, with the rest looked up from reference TRBV7-9 and TRBJ2-3, is DTGVSQNPRHKITKRGQNVTFRCDPISEHNRLYWYRQTLGQGPEFLTYFQNEAQLEKSRLLSDRFSAERPKGSFSTLEIQRTEQGDSAMYLCASSDPREEESTDTQYFGPGTRLTVL.

The table lists this clone with a count of one. The CDR3 spells CASSERPGTYGYTF. CDR3 bases: TGTGCCAGCAGTGAAAGGCCAGGAACCTATGGCTACACCTTC. The rearrangement links TRBV6-1 to TRBJ1-2; D gene ambiguous. V was cut by 2 bases and J by 4 bases, with 11 bases left in between. Germline-derived CDR1 and CDR2 are MNHNS and SASEGT. The CDR3 contains 14 residues.

This rearrangement joins TRBV6-6 to TRBJ1-4, with TRBD1 matching over 9 bases. V trimming: 2 bases; J trimming: 8 bases; junction bases outside the gene matches: 6. Germline V CDR1 and CDR2: MNHNY, SVGAGI (reference sequence). The CDR3 is 15 amino acids. The CDR3 loop reads CASSYLTGGIEKLFF. In DNA form, the CDR3 reads TGTGCCAGCAGTTACCTGACAGGGGGTATAGAAAAACTGTTTTTT.